The 28 T cell receptor beta chains below come from one sample, sequenced in a study of blood T cell repertoires in COVID-19. Assay: immunoSEQ multiplex PCR; the TCRdb copy retains only in-frame clones and omits some. The sample contains about 120,000 clones, about 86% of which appear only once. Sequencing used peripheral blood. All receptors come from a woman aged 45-60 years with acute or convalescent COVID-19.

The chain joins TRBV7-2 to TRBJ1-3, with 8 nucleotides matching TRBD1. Germline V gene lookup returns CDR1 SGHTA and CDR2 FQGNSA. With V trimmed by 3 bases and J by 8 bases, 9 bases remained unmatched. This CDR3 comprises 15 residues. CDR3 sequence reads: CASSFDRGRGDTIYF. DNA for the CDR3: TGTGCCAGCAGCTTCGACAGGGGCCGAGGGGACACCATATATTTT.

The chain is built from TRBV30 and TRBJ2-7; 7 nucleotides match TRBD2. Germline CDR1 GTSNPN, CDR2 SVGIG (reference sequence). The CDR3 totals 15 residues. J gave up 5 bases and V 4 bases, and 14 bases lay outside the gene matches. The CDR3 reads CAWNRGTGGLHEQYF. CDR3 nucleotide sequence: TGTGCCTGGAACCGAGGGACGGGGGGTCTACACGAGCAGTACTTC.

This rearrangement joins TRBV5-6 to TRBJ2-7; D ambiguous. CDR1 and CDR2 from the germline V gene are SGHDT and YYEEEE. Trimming stripped 4 bases from V and 0 bases from J, with 8 bases between. CDR3 size: 13 residues. CDR3: CASSDSSSYEQYF. The CDR3 nucleotides read TGTGCCAGCAGCGACTCGAGCTCCTACGAGCAGTACTTC.

The J gene is TRBJ2-7, the V gene TRBV27; 12 nucleotides line up with TRBD2. The CDR3 totals 16 residues. Trimming removed 5 bases from V and 2 bases from J; junction bases left unmatched: 7. Germline V gene sequence: CDR1 MNHEY, CDR2 SMNVEV (reference sequence). The CDR3 DNA follows: TGTGCCAGCAGTCCGGGGACTAGCGGGTTTACCTACGAGCAGTACTTC. It yields the protein CASSPGTSGFTYEQYF.

This chain joins TRBV6-5 and TRBJ1-1, with 8 bases identical to TRBD1. CDR3 length: 16 residues. CDR1 and CDR2 from the germline V gene are MNHEY and SVGAGI. With V trimmed by 1 base and J by 7 bases, 11 bases remained unmatched. The CDR3 protein is CASSYYAGGVRDEAFF. CDR3 DNA: TGTGCCAGCAGTTACTACGCAGGGGGCGTACGGGATGAAGCTTTCTTT.

This chain links TRBV30 with TRBJ2-5; TRBD2 agrees at 11 bases. Trimming removed 5 bases from V and 7 bases from J; junction bases left unmatched: 3. Germline V gene data show CDR1 as GTSNPN and CDR2 as SVGIG (reference sequence). The CDR3 runs to 12 residues. The CDR3 loop reads CAWGLAGGTQYF. The CDR3 coding sequence is TGTGCCTGGGGGCTAGCGGGAGGGACCCAGTACTTC.

The chain recombines TRBV24-1 with TRBJ2-1; 10 positions match TRBD1. The CDR3 runs 18 residues. With 1 base clipped from V and 8 bases from J, the junction kept 13 bases outside the gene matches. The germline V gene encodes CDR1 KGHDR and CDR2 SFDVKD. DNA of the CDR3: TGTGCCACCAGTGATTTAGTGCTTGGGACAGGGGCGATGGATGAGCAGTTCTTC. Translated, it gives CATSDLVLGTGAMDEQFF.

This rearrangement joins TRBV15 to TRBJ2-2, with TRBD2 matching over 8 bases. Germline values: CDR1 LNHNV, CDR2 YYDKDF (reference sequence). J lost 3 bases, V lost 3 bases, and 9 bases had no gene match. There are 17 residues in the CDR3. For the CDR3, the DNA is TGTGCCACCAGCAGCTCCCCAGCGGGGGAACACACCGGGGAGCTGTTTTTT. Amino acid sequence: CATSSSPAGEHTGELFF. The full variable domain, in which reference TRBV15 and TRBJ2-2 provide the parts outside the CDR3, is DAMVIQNPRYQVTQFGKPVTLSCSQTLNHNVMYWYQQKSSQAPKLLFHYYDKDFNNEADTPDNFQSRRPNTSFCFLDIRSPGLGDTAMYLCATSSSPAGEHTGELFFGEGSRLTVL.

The chain joins TRBV2 to TRBJ2-1; 11 bases map to TRBD2. V shed 10 bases and J 2 bases; nucleotides not matched to a gene: 4. The V gene's germline CDR1 is SNHLY and CDR2 FYNNEI. The CDR3 contains 14 residues. In nucleotides, the CDR3 is TGTGCCACTAGTAGCGGGAGGGCCTACAATGAGCAGTTCTTC. This translates into CATSSGRAYNEQFF.

The rearrangement joins TRBV5-6 to TRBJ2-2; a possible D gene is TRBD1 (6 bases). Trimming removed 4 bases at V and 5 bases at J, with 21 bases between. Germline-derived CDR1 and CDR2 are SGHDT and YYEEEE. CDR3 length: 17 residues. CDR3 bases: TGTGCCAGCAGCCATCTGATTAAAAAACAGGGAACCGGGGAGCTGTTTTTT. It yields the protein CASSHLIKKQGTGELFF. Full variable domain (outside the CDR3, taken from reference TRBV5-6 and TRBJ2-2): DAGVTQSPTHLIKTRGQQVTLRCSPKSGHDTVSWYQQALGQGPQFIFQYYEEEERQRGNFPDRFSGHQFPNYSSELNVNALLLGDSALYLCASSHLIKKQGTGELFFGEGSRLTVL.

This clone was observed once. The same CDR3 can be traced to other DNA sequences in this sample. The chain employs TRBV20-1 and TRBJ2-3; D not resolved. The CDR3 is made up of 10 amino acids. V was shortened by 5 bases and J by 5 bases, with 5 bases between the two germline ends. The germline gives CDR1 DFQATT, CDR2 SNEGSKA (reference sequence). The CDR3 loop is CSALRDTQYF. The CDR3 region has the DNA TGCAGTGCTCTAAGAGATACGCAGTATTTT.

V usage is TRBV30 and J usage is TRBJ1-6; D is perhaps TRBD1 (6 bases). The V end lost 4 bases, the J end lost 7 bases, and 20 bases lay between the germline ends. Germline CDR1 GTSNPN, CDR2 SVGIG (reference sequence). The CDR3 has 16 residues. The CDR3 loop is CAWNPRGGSLNSPLHF. The CDR3 region has the DNA TGTGCCTGGAACCCCCGGGGGGGCTCCCTAAATTCACCCCTCCACTTT.

This sequence joins TRBV7-9 and TRBJ2-3; 7 nucleotides align to TRBD2. Germline CDR1 SEHNR, CDR2 FQNEAQ (reference sequence). With 5 bases clipped from V and 3 bases from J, the junction kept 5 bases outside the gene matches. The CDR3 has 14 residues. The CDR3 DNA reads as TGTGCCAGCAGCGCAGGGCGGGAGACAGATACGCAGTATTTT. It is translated as CASSAGRETDTQYF.

The J gene is TRBJ1-2, the V gene TRBV5-1; 8 bases agree with TRBD1. The ends lost 4 bases at V and 0 bases at J; junction bases unmatched: 8. The germline CDR1 and CDR2 sequences are SGHRS and YFSETQ. The CDR3 extends over 16 amino acids. The CDR3 sequence: CASSRAGTGSNYGYTF. CDR3 coding DNA: TGCGCCAGCAGCCGGGCCGGGACAGGCTCTAACTATGGCTACACCTTC.

This rearrangement joins TRBV7-9 to TRBJ2-3, with TRBD2 matching 9 bases. The CDR3 loop spans 16 amino acids. Losses at the gene ends were 3 bases for V and 2 bases for J; bases not matched to a gene: 6. Germline lookup yields CDR1 SEHNR and CDR2 FQNEAQ (reference sequence). This CDR3 is CASSFPAGGATDTQYF. CDR3 DNA: TGTGCCAGCAGCTTTCCGGCGGGAGGGGCCACAGATACGCAGTATTTT.

The chain uses TRBV7-9 and TRBJ2-7, with D perhaps matching TRBD2 (5 bases). CDR3 size: 15 residues. Germline V lookup: CDR1 SEHNR, CDR2 FQNEAQ (reference sequence). Trimming shortened V by 1 base and J by 7 bases, and 17 bases separated the two germline ends. DNA for the CDR3: TGTGCCAGCAGCTTAGTAACTAGGCGGACGGAGGAGCAGTACTTC. Protein: CASSLVTRRTEEQYF.

The V and J genes are TRBV2 and TRBJ2-5, with D perhaps TRBD1 (6 bases). Trimming took off 10 bases at V and 4 bases at J, with 19 bases between the two ends. CDR3 length equals 14 residues. Germline CDR1 is SNHLY and CDR2 is FYNNEI. CDR3 bases: TGTGCCACTTCGGACAGCCCGACGGGAGAGACCCAGTACTTC. Protein product: CATSDSPTGETQYF.

The rearrangement uses TRBV13 and TRBJ1-2; 7 nucleotides agree with TRBD1. V lost 6 bases, J lost 1 base, and 8 bases stayed unmatched. The CDR3 is 15 residues long. Per the germline V gene, CDR1 is PRHDT and CDR2 is FYEKMQ (reference sequence). The CDR3 loop is CASRYIRQGNYGYTF. As DNA, the CDR3 is TGTGCCAGCAGATATATTCGACAGGGTAACTATGGCTACACCTTC.

The chain uses TRBV15 and TRBJ2-7, with a tentative D call TRBD2 (5 bases). With 5 bases removed from V and 9 bases from J, the gap between germline ends came to 14 bases. Germline V gene data show CDR1 as LNHNV and CDR2 as YYDKDF (reference sequence). The CDR3 spans 12 residues. In DNA form, the CDR3 reads TGTGCCACCAGCCCCCCCCGAGGAGGGCAGTACTTC. Encoded protein: CATSPPRGGQYF.

J is TRBJ2-1 and V is TRBV7-2, with 10 positions matching TRBD2. Germline V gives CDR1 SGHTA, CDR2 FQGNSA. V gave up 3 bases and J gave up 15 bases; unmatched junction bases: 5. This CDR3 contains 12 residues. CDR3 loop: CASSFLAGAGFF. The CDR3 bases are TGTGCCAGCAGCTTTCTAGCGGGGGCTGGGTTCTTC.

V is TRBV7-8 and J is TRBJ1-3, with 10 positions matching TRBD1. This CDR3 spans 16 amino acids. From germline, CDR1 is SGHVS and CDR2 FQNEAQ. The ends lost 5 bases at V and 3 bases at J; junction bases unmatched: 7. The CDR3 region has the DNA TGTGCCAGCAGCGGACGACAGGGGGCGGATGGAAACACCATATATTTT. Amino acids: CASSGRQGADGNTIYF.

The rearrangement links TRBV7-2 to TRBJ2-1; TRBD2 aligns across 8 bases. This CDR3 is 17 amino acids long. Germline loops: CDR1 SGHTA, CDR2 FQGNSA. Trimming removed 5 bases from V and 4 bases from J; junction bases left unmatched: 13. The DNA of the CDR3 is TGTGCCAGCAGCCATACTAACACGGGGGGGTGGTACAATGAGCAGTTCTTC. It is translated as CASSHTNTGGWYNEQFF.

V gene TRBV6-5 combines with J gene TRBJ1-2; no clear D. Trimming left V 6 bases short and J 2 bases short, with 16 bases between. This CDR3 has 15 residues. Germline V gene sequence: CDR1 MNHEY, CDR2 SVGAGI. The CDR3 nucleotides read TGTGCCAGCAGAACTGACACGACAAGCAACTATGGCTACACCTTC. As protein: CASRTDTTSNYGYTF.

The chain couples TRBV27 to TRBJ1-1; D gene ambiguous. In germline, CDR1 is MNHEY, CDR2 SMNVEV (reference sequence). The CDR3 length is 11 residues. V dropped 7 bases and J dropped 7 bases, with 10 bases sitting between them. Here the CDR3 reads CASINRGEAFF. The CDR3 DNA reads as TGTGCCAGCATCAACCGGGGTGAAGCTTTCTTT.

CDR3 DNA sequence: TGTGCCACCTCGGGACAGGGGGCGCCTACTGAAGCTTTCTTT. Its translation is CATSGQGAPTEAFF. The J gene is TRBJ1-1, the V gene TRBV19; 12 bases are shared with TRBD1. Per the germline V gene, CDR1 is LNHDA and CDR2 is SQIVND (reference sequence). The CDR3 runs to 14 residues. The V and J ends lost 10 bases and 5 bases, in that order; junction bases with no gene match: 8. The full variable domain, its missing parts supplied by reference TRBV19 and TRBJ1-1, is DGGITQSPKYLFRKEGQNVTLSCEQNLNHDAMYWYRQDPGQGLRLIYYSQIVNDFQKGDIAEGYSVSREKKESFPLTVTSAQKNPTAFYLCATSGQGAPTEAFFGQGTRLTVV.

This chain links TRBV12-3 or TRBV12-4 with TRBJ1-2; unclear D gene. The CDR3 runs to 12 residues. V lost 6 bases, J lost 3 bases, and 8 bases lay in between. The CDR3 loop is CASSPPYYGYTF. Here the CDR3 DNA reads TGTGCCAGCAGCCCTCCTTACTATGGCTACACCTTC.

This chain links TRBV3-1 (or the pseudogene TRBV3-2) with TRBJ1-2; D possibly corresponds to TRBD1 (5 bases). Germline lookup yields CDR1 LGHDT and CDR2 YNNKEL (reference sequence). The CDR3 consists of 17 residues. The V and J ends lost 0 bases and 4 bases respectively, with 18 bases between them. DNA of the CDR3: TGTGCCAGCAGCCAAGACCTCCGGGCGGGGACCAGCTATGGCTACACCTTC. It is translated as CASSQDLRAGTSYGYTF.

The chain combines TRBV6-5 with TRBJ2-7, with D possibly matching TRBD1 (6 bases). Trimming removed 6 bases at V and 4 bases at J, with 16 bases between. CDR1 and CDR2 (germline): MNHEY, SVGAGI. The CDR3 totals 14 residues. The CDR3 is CASRQGITYYEQYF. CDR3 bases: TGTGCCAGCAGACAGGGTATCACCTATTACGAGCAGTACTTC.